This T cell receptor beta chain was captured in a study of T cell repertoires in cytomegalovirus infection (dated by TCRdb to between 2018 and 2020). With respect to the entire study: Donor HLA type was relevant to the analysis, because carriage of CMV infection together with the matching HLA type was indicated by public TCR beta signatures. What the study reported, not specific to this receptor: Carriers of CMV infection plus the relevant HLA type were discriminated by the cumulative frequency of public TCR beta family members in the study cohort and in an independent roughly 380-donor cohort. The ex vivo response was dominated by HLA-C-restricted CMV-specific TCR beta clonotypes, which also provided the single most frequent clonotype in two of eight donors.

The CDR3 runs 14 residues from the cysteine to the phenylalanine. Only CDR3 DNA is held: 42 bases, read in frame from base 1. Trimming removed 8 bases from V and 3 bases from J; the gene matches leave 7 bases unexplained. For CDR1 and CDR2, the germline V gene (reference sequence) lists MNHEY and SMNVEV. This clonotype was seen a few times. The specificity of this receptor is unknown. No base-level quality is on record; no much larger clone is a single base apart. These reads were obtained on an Illumina HiSeq 1500. The public reads were reanalyzed by TCRdb: fastp trimming at Q25, MiXCR alignment, in-frame beta chains only. Identical CDR3 protein sequences are pooled into one entry, listed with their most common genes and DNA. This sample is represented by 400,000 to 550,000 distinct CDR3 sequences; about 11% of them were singletons. Around 9.6% of the sample is held by the ten biggest clonotypes.

Sequenced: PBMCs. The source is a human donor in good health (CMV status not recorded). Some clones in this sample may be carry-over from other donors' samples. The chain joins TRBV27 to TRBJ1-5; 7 bases in the junction line up with TRBD1. CDR3 sequence: CASGKGQNNQPQHF. In nucleotide form, the sequence is TGTGCCAGCGGAAAGGGACAGAACAATCAGCCCCAGCATTTT.